This TCR beta chain derives from a study of T cells after yellow fever vaccination. Study-wide results and caveats: Contaminating bulk clonotypes could be abundant in FACS-sorted repertoires. Only a minor proportion of clonotypes was detected across both CD4 and CD8 compartments. Secondary responses were weaker yet peaked faster, day 5 versus 15.

On this clonotype itself: Its specificity is not known.

Template-switching 5'RACE yielded the TCR cDNA; a universal primer site and UMIs were added in the process. One entry per CDR3 protein, called by TCRdb with MiXCR from the 5' RACE reads. The table has 85,000 to 100,000 distinct CDR3 sequences, roughly 5.8% seen once. Germline CDR1 reads MNHEY; CDR2 reads SVGAGI. J was trimmed by 6 bases and V by 0 bases; bases with no gene match: 7. The CDR3 runs to 16 residues. This sequence was found in a man aged 18 to 29 who received the YFV17D yellow fever vaccine. The rearrangement links TRBV6-5 to TRBJ2-3; 9 positions match TRBD2. The material sequenced was CD8+ T cells sorted from PBMCs, taken 10 days after the yellow fever booster vaccination. The CDR3 reads CASSYSPRGGRDTQYF. CDR3 bases: TGTGCCAGCAGTTACTCGCCGCGGGGGGGCAGGGATACGCAGTATTTT.